Below, 13 T cell receptor beta chains from the same sample are listed, as sequenced in a study of cytomegalovirus exposure and HLA in healthy donors. Profiling relied on immunoSEQ multiplex PCR, and the TCRdb table lists in-frame clones only, not all of them. The sample has tens of thousands of clones; approximately 90% are singletons. Sequencing input: PBMCs. Every receptor here comes from a man aged 18 to 30 in good health and CMV-seronegative.

This sequence joins TRBV7-8 and TRBJ1-2; the D is unclear. V dropped 4 bases and J dropped 0 bases, with 12 bases sitting between them. CDR3 size: 15 residues. Germline CDR1 and CDR2: SGHVS and FQNEAQ. CDR3 in DNA: TGTGCCAGCAGCTCAGAATCCGGGACTAACTATGGCTACACCTTC. Protein: CASSSESGTNYGYTF.

The chain couples TRBV28 to TRBJ2-5; D remains ambiguous. Germline V gene data show CDR1 as MDHEN and CDR2 as SYDVKM. CDR3 length: 13 residues. The germline V and J ends were trimmed by 6 bases and 5 bases, with 13 bases remaining between them. The CDR3 DNA reads TGTGCCAGCAGCCAACCCCCGGAGGAGACCCAGTACTTC. Translation: CASSQPPEETQYF.

This clone has a single count. V gene TRBV9 combines with J gene TRBJ2-3; TRBD1 might be the D (5 bases). CDR1 is SGDLS and CDR2 is YYNGEE in the germline V gene. The CDR3 contains 15 residues. V gave up 4 bases and J gave up 4 bases, with 16 bases separating them. CDR3 protein: CASSLTTGAADTQYF. The CDR3, as DNA: TGTGCCAGCAGCTTGACGACTGGGGCGGCAGATACGCAGTATTTT.

The gene calls are TRBV7-8 and TRBJ2-1; 7 nucleotides agree with TRBD1. This CDR3 is built from 14 residues. The ends lost 4 bases at V and 9 bases at J; junction bases unmatched: 9. Germline CDR1 and CDR2: SGHVS and FQNEAQ. CDR3: CASSSYRGRSEQFF. CDR3 bases: TGTGCCAGCAGCTCCTACAGGGGAAGAAGTGAGCAGTTCTTC.

This chain links TRBV6-1 with TRBJ2-3, with 11 bases identical to TRBD2. Germline CDR1 MNHNS, CDR2 SASEGT. The V segment lost 4 bases and the J segment 0 bases; nucleotides outside the gene matches: 0. This CDR3 comprises 15 residues. The DNA of the CDR3 is TGTGCCAGCAGTGGACTAGCGGGAAGCACAGATACGCAGTATTTT. Translation gives CASSGLAGSTDTQYF.

V is TRBV27 and J is TRBJ2-7; 9 nucleotides align to TRBD1. Germline V gene sequence: CDR1 MNHEY, CDR2 SMNVEV (reference sequence). CDR3 size: 15 residues. With 5 bases clipped from V and 3 bases from J, the junction kept 8 bases outside the gene matches. In DNA form, the CDR3 reads TGTGCCAGCAGTATCCCGGGACAGGGTTTCTACGAGCAGTACTTC. Protein product: CASSIPGQGFYEQYF.

CDR3 bases: TGTGCCAGCAGCTTAACCTCAGGAGAGACCCAGTACTTC. Protein sequence: CASSLTSGETQYF. V and J are TRBV7-6 and TRBJ2-5; D unresolved. This CDR3 is built from 13 residues. The V end was cut by 2 bases, the J end by 4 bases, with 8 bases between. Germline CDR1 and CDR2: SGHVS and FNYEAQ.

The chain joins TRBV5-1 to TRBJ2-3, with 16 bases that match TRBD2. CDR1 and CDR2 (germline): SGHRS, YFSETQ. The CDR3 runs 19 residues. The J segment lost 1 base and the V segment lost 2 bases, leaving 7 bases of the junction unmatched. In nucleotides, the CDR3 is TGCGCCAGCAGCTTCGGGACTAGCGGGAGGGCTCGGGGCACAGATACGCAGTATTTT. It is translated as CASSFGTSGRARGTDTQYF.

The V call is TRBV9, the J call TRBJ2-6, with 9 bases lining up with TRBD1. CDR3 length: 16 amino acids. The germline V gene has CDR1 SGDLS and CDR2 YYNGEE. V was clipped by 5 bases and J by 2 bases; unmatched bases: 5. The CDR3 DNA reads TGTGCCAGCAGTGGCGGGACAGGGACTGGGGCCAACGTCCTGACTTTC. This gives the protein CASSGGTGTGANVLTF.

The chain joins TRBV4-3 to TRBJ1-3, with no clear D. The germline gives CDR1 LGHNA, CDR2 YSLEER. This CDR3 region has 15 residues. V lost 0 bases, J lost 7 bases, and 13 bases lay in between. CDR3 loop: CASSQDYSASNTIYF. The CDR3 DNA sequence: TGCGCCAGCAGCCAAGATTACAGTGCCTCCAACACCATATATTTT.

This clone has only a few counts. The CDR3 region is CASSPRTGGPVGELFF. CDR3 DNA: TGTGCCAGCAGCCCCAGGACGGGAGGGCCGGTCGGGGAGCTGTTTTTT. V gene TRBV7-9 combines with J gene TRBJ2-2; 8 positions agree with TRBD2. J lost 7 bases, V lost 5 bases, and 12 bases had no gene match. The germline CDR1 and CDR2 sequences are SEHNR and FQNEAQ (reference sequence). CDR3 length equals 16 residues. Full variable domain (outside the CDR3, taken from reference TRBV7-9 and TRBJ2-2): DTGVSQNPRHKITKRGQNVTFRCDPISEHNRLYWYRQTLGQGPEFLTYFQNEAQLEKSRLLSDRFSAERPKGSFSTLEIQRTEQGDSAMYLCASSPRTGGPVGELFFGEGSRLTVL.

V and J are TRBV27 and TRBJ2-1; D is perhaps TRBD2 (6 bases). The CDR3 runs 16 residues. Trimming removed 1 base at V and 6 bases at J, with 16 bases between. Per germline, CDR1 MNHEY and CDR2 SMNVEV (reference sequence). The chain's CDR3 is CASSLLIGGMANEQFF. CDR3 in DNA: TGTGCCAGCAGTTTATTAATAGGCGGGATGGCCAATGAGCAGTTCTTC.

J is TRBJ1-2 and V is TRBV18; D is possibly TRBD1 (6 bases). CDR1 is KGHSH, CDR2 LQKENI, per germline. CDR3 length: 15 amino acids. Trimming took 4 bases from V and 4 from J, leaving 16 bases between them. The CDR3 sequence: CASSQGVERTYGYTF. CDR3 nucleotides: TGTGCCAGCTCACAGGGGGTAGAGCGGACCTATGGCTACACCTTC.